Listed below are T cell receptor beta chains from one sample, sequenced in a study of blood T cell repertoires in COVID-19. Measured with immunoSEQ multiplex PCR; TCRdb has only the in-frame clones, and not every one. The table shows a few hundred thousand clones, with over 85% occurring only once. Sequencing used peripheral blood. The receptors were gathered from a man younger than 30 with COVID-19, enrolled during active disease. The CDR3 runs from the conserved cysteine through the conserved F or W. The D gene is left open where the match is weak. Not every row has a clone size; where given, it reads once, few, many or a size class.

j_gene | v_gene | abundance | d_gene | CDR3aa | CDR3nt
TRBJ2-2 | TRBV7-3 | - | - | CASSRLGSNTGELFF | TGTGCCAGCAGCCGACTAGGCTCGAACACCGGGGAGCTGTTTTTT
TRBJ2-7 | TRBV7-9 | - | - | CASSLSGNAYEQYF | TGTGCCAGCAGCTTGTCAGGGAATGCCTACGAGCAGTACTTC
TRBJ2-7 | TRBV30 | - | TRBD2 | CAWSPTGGRAYEQYF | TGTGCCTGGAGTCCAACGGGCGGGAGGGCCTACGAGCAGTACTTC
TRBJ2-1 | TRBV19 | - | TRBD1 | CASSIGQGSEKFF | TGTGCCAGTAGTATCGGACAGGGAAGTGAGAAGTTCTTC
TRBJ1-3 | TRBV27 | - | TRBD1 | CASSLSRDRGNTIYF | TGTGCCAGCAGTTTATCGAGGGACAGAGGAAACACCATATATTTT
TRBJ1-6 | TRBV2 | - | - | CASSEEKGLGSPLHF | TGTGCCAGCAGTGAAGAGAAGGGGCTAGGGTCACCCCTCCACTTT
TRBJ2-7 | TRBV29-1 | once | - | CSVPGEAGSEQYF | TGCAGCGTTCCGGGAGAAGCCGGGTCCGAGCAGTACTTC
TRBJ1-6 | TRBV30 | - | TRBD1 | CAWGTGGSPLHF | TGTGCCTGGGGTACAGGGGGCTCACCCCTCCACTTT
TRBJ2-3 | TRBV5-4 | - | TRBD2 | CASSLGATPSGRTDTQYF | TGTGCCAGCAGCTTGGGCGCCACCCCTAGCGGGAGGACAGATACGCAGTATTTT
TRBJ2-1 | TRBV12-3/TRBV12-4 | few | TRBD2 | CASTPVGGGEQFF | TGTGCCAGCACCCCGGTTGGGGGGGGTGAGCAGTTCTTC
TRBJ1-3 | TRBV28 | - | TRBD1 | CASTRGGTASGNTIYF | TGTGCCAGCACTCGGGGCGGGACAGCCTCTGGAAACACCATATATTTT
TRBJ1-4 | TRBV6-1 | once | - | CASSAGRGGGNEKLFF | TGTGCCAGCAGTGCGGGCAGGGGCGGAGGTAATGAAAAACTGTTTTTT
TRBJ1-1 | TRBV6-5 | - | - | CASNKQGWNTEAFF | TGTGCCAGCAACAAACAGGGTTGGAACACTGAAGCTTTCTTT
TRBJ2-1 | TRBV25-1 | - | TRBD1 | CASSRPGTDNEQFF | TGTGCCAGCAGCCGCCCCGGGACAGACAATGAGCAGTTCTTC
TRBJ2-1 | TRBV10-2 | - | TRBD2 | CASGVSGGYNEQFF | TGCGCCAGCGGGGTGAGCGGGGGCTACAATGAGCAGTTCTTC
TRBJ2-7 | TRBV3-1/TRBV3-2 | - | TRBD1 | CASSRGQGAREQYF | TGTGCCAGCAGCCGGGGACAGGGGGCAAGGGAGCAGTACTTC